These 26 T cell receptor beta chains were all obtained from the same sample, sequenced in a study of blood T cell repertoires in COVID-19. Profiling relied on immunoSEQ multiplex PCR, and the TCRdb table lists in-frame clones only, not all of them. Of 25,000 to 35,000 clones in the sample, under 90% were seen once. The sample was peripheral blood. The receptors originated from a woman older than 75 with acute or convalescent COVID-19.

This chain joins TRBV3-1 (or the pseudogene TRBV3-2) and TRBJ2-7; 14 nucleotides align to TRBD2. V trimming: 1 base; J trimming: 5 bases; junction bases outside the gene matches: 13. Germline V gives CDR1 LGHDT, CDR2 YNNKEL (reference sequence). This CDR3 has 19 residues. The CDR3 DNA reads TGTGCCAGCAGCCAAGCCGAGGGACTAGCGGGAGTATTAGCAAACGAGCAGTACTTC. It encodes CASSQAEGLAGVLANEQYF.

As regards this clone: One end of the junction fails to match germline, which may point to a read error. The rearrangement uses TRBV6-2 or TRBV6-3 and TRBJ1-1; possible D gene TRBD1, 5 bases. The CDR3 extends over 16 amino acids. Germline loops: CDR1 MNHEY, CDR2 SVGEGT. The CDR3 bases are TGTGCCAGCAGTGAGCCAGGGTCTAGCGTGAACACTAAAGCTTTCTTT. Translation: CASSEPGSSVNTKAFF.

The rearrangement joins TRBV7-3 to TRBJ1-6, with TRBD1 as a possible D gene (6 bases). The CDR3 sequence is 14 residues long. Trimming pared 8 bases from V and 7 bases from J, leaving 15 bases between. Per the germline V gene, CDR1 is SGHTA and CDR2 is FQGTGA. In nucleotides, the CDR3 is TGTGCCAGCGGGTTGGGCCAGGGGAATTCACCCCTCCACTTT. Protein sequence: CASGLGQGNSPLHF.

The J gene is TRBJ1-2, the V gene TRBV28; 9 bases fit TRBD1. Trimming at V came to 8 bases and at J to 5 bases, leaving 3 bases not matched to a gene. The CDR3 is 12 residues long. Germline CDR1 and CDR2: MDHEN and SYDVKM. The CDR3 is CASWDRVYGYTF. DNA of the CDR3: TGTGCCAGCTGGGACAGGGTGTATGGCTACACCTTC.

CDR3 protein: CASSLERGDTQYF. The CDR3 DNA reads TGTGCCAGCAGTTTAGAGCGCGGAGATACGCAGTATTTT. This chain links TRBV27 with TRBJ2-3; D call uncertain. Germline V gives CDR1 MNHEY, CDR2 SMNVEV (reference sequence). The CDR3 totals 13 residues. The V and J ends lost 2 bases and 5 bases respectively, with 8 bases between them.

The chain uses TRBV5-1 and TRBJ2-1, with 11 bases fitting TRBD2. Germline loops: CDR1 SGHRS, CDR2 YFSETQ. Trimming removed 0 bases from V and 7 bases from J; junction bases left unmatched: 3. CDR3 length: 15 residues. Here the CDR3 DNA reads TGCGCCAGCAGCTTGGGGGGGACTAGCGGAAATGAGCAGTTCTTC. Translation gives CASSLGGTSGNEQFF.

The V gene is TRBV7-6, the J gene TRBJ2-3; TRBD2 matches 16 bases. V lost 5 bases, J lost 0 bases, and 5 bases stayed unmatched. The CDR3 contains 18 residues. CDR1 is SGHVS and CDR2 is FNYEAQ in the germline V gene. The CDR3 bases are TGTGCCAGCAGCAAGGGACTAGCGGGGGGGAAAAGCACAGATACGCAGTATTTT. The encoded protein is CASSKGLAGGKSTDTQYF.

This clone was counted only a few times. This chain joins TRBV25-1 and TRBJ1-2; D remains unclear. CDR3 length: 13 amino acids. Trimming removed 5 bases at V and 4 bases at J, with 11 bases between. The germline CDR1 and CDR2 sequences are MGHDK and SYGVNS. DNA for the CDR3: TGTGCCAGCAGTTTTGGACGGGGCTATGGCTACACCTTC. As protein: CASSFGRGYGYTF.

The chain combines TRBV29-1 with TRBJ2-3; D not resolved. The germline V gene has CDR1 SQVTM and CDR2 ANQGSEA. V lost 2 bases to trimming and J lost 0 bases, with 12 bases between them. This CDR3 spans 15 amino acids. This CDR3 is CSVETPAISTDTQYF. CDR3 sequence (DNA): TGCAGCGTTGAAACCCCCGCGATCAGCACAGATACGCAGTATTTT.

In its sample, this clone was seen a few times. The chain is built from TRBV23-1 and TRBJ1-4; weak D call: TRBD1 (5 bases). TRBV23-1 is identified as an open reading frame with a role that is uncertain. This CDR3 spans 17 amino acids. The V and J ends lost 2 bases and 7 bases respectively, with 20 bases between them. This chain's CDR3 is CASSQRNRPDRGEKLFF. The CDR3, as DNA: TGCGCCAGCAGTCAAAGAAACCGGCCTGATAGGGGTGAAAAACTGTTTTTT.

This rearrangement joins TRBV18 to TRBJ2-7; 11 nucleotides agree with TRBD2. Germline V gene sequence: CDR1 KGHSH, CDR2 LQKENI. The CDR3 spans 15 residues. The V gene end was trimmed by 3 bases and the J gene end by 3 bases; junction bases not matched to a gene: 4. In DNA, the CDR3 is TGTGCCAGCTCACCGGGACTAGCGGCAATCTACGAGCAGTACTTC. It encodes CASSPGLAAIYEQYF.

The chain carries TRBV4-3 and TRBJ2-2, with 9 bases identical to TRBD1. The germline CDR1 and CDR2 sequences are LGHNA and YSLEER. The length of the CDR3 is 16 residues. With 0 bases clipped from V and 5 bases from J, the junction kept 4 bases outside the gene matches. In nucleotides, the CDR3 is TGCGCCAGCAGCCAAGAAGGTGACAGGGGGACCGGGGAGCTGTTTTTT. Its protein product is CASSQEGDRGTGELFF.

This chain joins TRBV6-5 and TRBJ2-2; 7 bases match TRBD1. The CDR3 has 14 residues. V trimming: 2 bases; J trimming: 7 bases; junction bases outside the gene matches: 4. Germline loops: CDR1 MNHEY, CDR2 SVGAGI. This chain's CDR3 is CASSYVQGNGELFF. In DNA, the CDR3 is TGTGCCAGCAGTTACGTACAGGGGAACGGGGAGCTGTTTTTT.

This chain links TRBV9 with TRBJ1-6; TRBD1 might be the D (5 bases). The germline V gene encodes CDR1 SGDLS and CDR2 YYNGEE. V lost 3 bases to trimming and J lost 7 bases, with 17 bases between them. The CDR3 contains 16 residues. The CDR3 nucleotides read TGTGCCAGCAGCGCCCTGGGCGGGACGACCAATTCACCCCTCCACTTT. Its translation: CASSALGGTTNSPLHF.

This chain links TRBV28 with TRBJ1-3; D is unresolved. This CDR3 is built from 14 residues. Per germline, CDR1 MDHEN and CDR2 SYDVKM. The V gene lost 6 bases and the J gene lost 3 bases, with 12 bases spanning the gap. DNA for the CDR3: TGTGCCAGCAGCCCCCGCGGGGATGGAAACACCATATATTTT. It translates to CASSPRGDGNTIYF.

The chain recombines TRBV12-5 with TRBJ1-5; no definite D call. V lost 0 bases and J lost 7, with 7 bases in between. The CDR3 has 13 residues. Germline lookup yields CDR1 LGHNT and CDR2 FRNRAP. The CDR3 spells CASGLVGDQPQHF. In nucleotides, the CDR3 is TGTGCTAGTGGTTTGGTGGGAGACCAGCCCCAGCATTTT.

This clone has more than one count but fewer than ten. The chain is built from TRBV29-1 and TRBJ2-5, with 8 bases identical to TRBD2. V was pared by 6 bases and J by 0 bases, with 6 bases of the junction left unmatched. This CDR3 has 14 amino acids. CDR1 is SQVTM and CDR2 is ANQGSEA in the germline V gene. CDR3 loop: CSVVLAAYQETQYF. DNA of the CDR3: TGCAGCGTGGTACTAGCGGCGTACCAAGAGACCCAGTACTTC.

The genes are TRBV11-3 and TRBJ2-3, with 7 nucleotides matching TRBD1. V dropped 5 bases and J dropped 4; count of bases not matched to a gene: 9. The CDR3 has 15 amino acids. Germline lookup yields CDR1 SGHNT and CDR2 YENEEA. The CDR3 loop is CASSHDRDPADTQYF. Here the CDR3 DNA reads TGTGCCAGCAGCCACGACAGGGATCCTGCAGATACGCAGTATTTT.

There are a few counts of this clone. V gene TRBV28 combines with J gene TRBJ1-1; 7 bases match TRBD1. CDR1 and CDR2 (germline): MDHEN, SYDVKM. After removal of 5 bases from V and 1 base from J, the junction contained 7 bases not matched to a gene. This CDR3 contains 15 residues. CDR3 nucleotide sequence: TGTGCCAGCAGTCTCCGACAGGGTGGGAACACTGAAGCTTTCTTT. It codes for CASSLRQGGNTEAFF. The whole variable domain, filled in from reference TRBV28 and TRBJ1-1, reads DVKVTQSSRYLVKRTGEKVFLECVQDMDHENMFWYRQDPGLGLRLIYFSYDVKMKEKGDIPEGYSVSREKKERFSLILESASTNQTSMYLCASSLRQGGNTEAFFGQGTRLTVV.

The chain carries TRBV20-1 and TRBJ2-2; tentatively, D is TRBD2 (5 bases). Trimming pared 3 bases from V and 4 bases from J, leaving 12 bases between. In germline, CDR1 is DFQATT, CDR2 SNEGSKA (reference sequence). There are 14 residues in the CDR3. CDR3 DNA sequence: TGCAGTGCTAGTGCCCTACGGGGCACCGGGGAGCTGTTTTTT. Translation: CSASALRGTGELFF.

The chain couples TRBV11-2 to TRBJ1-1; the D is unclear. The germline CDR1 and CDR2 sequences are SGHAT and FQNNGV. The germline V and J ends were trimmed by 7 bases and 8 bases, with 23 bases remaining between them. The length of the CDR3 is 15 residues. In DNA form, the CDR3 reads TGTGCCAGCACCCGTCAAGGCACCATATCAGGAGAAGCTTTCTTT. Its translation: CASTRQGTISGEAFF. Complete variable domain (other parts from reference TRBV11-2 and TRBJ1-1): EAGVAQSPRYKIIEKRQSVAFWCNPISGHATLYWYQQILGQGPKLLIQFQNNGVVDDSQLPKDRFSAERLKGVDSTLKIQPAKLEDSAVYLCASTRQGTISGEAFFGQGTRLTVV.

The genes are TRBV6-2 or TRBV6-3 and TRBJ2-7; D uncertain. The germline V gene has CDR1 MNHEY and CDR2 SVGEGT. The CDR3 has 12 amino acids. V was cut by 2 bases and J by 3 bases, with 5 bases left in between. The CDR3 sequence: CASSYPIYEQYF. CDR3 DNA: TGTGCCAGCAGTTACCCTATCTACGAGCAGTACTTC.

The chain uses TRBV28 and TRBJ2-3; TRBD2 matches at 8 bases. Germline CDR1 reads MDHEN; CDR2 reads SYDVKM. Trimming removed 7 bases from V and 2 bases from J; junction bases left unmatched: 8. The CDR3 length is 15 residues. The CDR3 loop is CASKSWRGVTDTQYF. The CDR3 bases are TGTGCCAGCAAGAGTTGGCGGGGGGTCACAGATACGCAGTATTTT.

This chain uses TRBV3-1 (or the pseudogene TRBV3-2) with TRBJ2-3, with D possibly being TRBD2 (7 bases). The germline CDR1 and CDR2 sequences are LGHDT and YNNKEL (reference sequence). There are 14 residues in the CDR3. The V and J ends lost 4 bases and 6 bases respectively, with 14 bases between them. This chain's CDR3 is CASSLRGGWDTQYF. The CDR3 DNA sequence: TGTGCCAGCAGCCTTAGGGGGGGGTGGGATACGCAGTATTTT.

The V call is TRBV9, the J call TRBJ1-6, with D perhaps matching TRBD1 (5 bases). The CDR3 extends over 15 amino acids. The ends were cut back, 0 bases at V and 8 bases at J, with 12 bases in the middle. Per germline, CDR1 SGDLS and CDR2 YYNGEE. CDR3 residues: CASSVGGGEDSPLHF. In DNA, the CDR3 is TGTGCCAGCAGCGTAGGGGGAGGGGAGGATTCACCCCTCCACTTT.

The chain recombines TRBV20-1 with TRBJ1-3; weak D call: TRBD1 (5 bases). V was shortened by 4 bases and J by 0 bases, with 13 bases between the two germline ends. Germline CDR1 DFQATT, CDR2 SNEGSKA (reference sequence). The CDR3 has 15 amino acids. The DNA of the CDR3 is TGCAGTGCTATTGACGACAGCGCCTCTGGAAACACCATATATTTT. It yields the protein CSAIDDSASGNTIYF.